This T cell receptor (beta chain) was documented in a study of CD8 T cells in ankylosing spondylitis (dated by TCRdb to 2015 to 2018). About the investigation overall: T cell receptor beta repertoires were profiled in healthy donors and ankylosing spondylitis patients so that disease-linked TCR variants could be found. In total, the full study cohort was made up of approximately 99 healthy donors and more than 20 ankylosing spondylitis patients. Peripheral blood samples were taken, and synovial fluid was additionally collected from ankylosing spondylitis patients. Broad study findings and their caveats: According to the report, matched synovial fluid samples from ankylosing spondylitis patients were significantly enriched for the disease-linked clones. The disease-linked clones had a CD8+ phenotype and were found at relatively low frequencies in peripheral blood. Blood from ankylosing spondylitis patients appeared to be characterized by a TCR beta motif made up of eight highly homologous amino acid variants. Some motif variants were previously reported in synovial fluid and blood of reactive arthritis patients, suggesting common disease-initiation mechanisms.

The CDR3, from cysteine to phenylalanine, totals 14 residues. CDR3 DNA is the only sequence kept; it has 42 bases, read in frame from the first base. CDR1 and CDR2, looked up from the germline V gene, are SGHVS and FNYEAQ. V is clipped by 1 base and J by 2 bases, and the sequence between their germline boundaries is 7 bases long. This clonotype was seen repeatedly, ten times or more. Its antigen is still unknown. Base qualities are not at hand, and no much larger clone is one base apart. The instrument was an Illumina HiSeq 2500. TCR beta libraries were prepared by quantitative 5'-RACE with molecular barcodes. As for the authors' bioinformatics: A new computational method based on a probabilistic model of VDJ rearrangement was used to identify disease-linked TCR variants. The public reads were reanalyzed by TCRdb: fastp trimming at Q25, MiXCR alignment, in-frame beta chains only. All rows with the same CDR3 protein become a single entry with the most common DNA and genes. These V and J calls rely on TCRdb rather than the paper's analysis. The sample records some 220,000 distinct CDR3 sequences, around 8% of which are singletons. In total, the top ten clones hold approximately 5% of the sample.

The chain is encoded by TRBV7-6 joined to TRBJ2-3; the D gene identity is not certain. The TCR originated in a female donor with ankylosing spondylitis or in good health (not recorded which). Sequencing was done on a sample of blood, either unsorted or a sorted T cell fraction (not recorded which). The DNA sequence reads TGTGCCAGCAGCTTAGAGTGGGTCACAGATACGCAGTATTTT. It is translated as CASSLEWVTDTQYF. Extended through the reference TRBV7-6 and TRBJ2-3 proteins, this CDR3 yields the full variable domain: GAGVSQSPRYKVTKRGQDVALRCDPISGHVSLYWYRQALGQGPEFLTYFNYEAQQDKSGLPNDRFSAERPEGSISTLTIQRTEQRDSAMYRCASSLEWVTDTQYFGPGTRLTVL.